Listed below are T cell receptor beta chains from one sample, sequenced in a study of cytomegalovirus exposure and HLA in healthy donors. Repertoires were generated with immunoSEQ multiplex PCR, while TCRdb's copy carries only in-frame clones and drops some. Here the sample spans 200,000 to 250,000 clones, 82% being singletons. Sequencing used PBMCs. The receptor set was obtained from a woman in her forties in good health and CMV-seropositive. Both conserved end residues are part of each CDR3. The D gene is left open where the match is weak. Only part of the rows carry a size: once, few, many, or a class if the clone is expanded.

clone size,J gene,D gene,V gene,CDR3 protein,CDR3 DNA
.,TRBJ1-1,TRBD1,TRBV25-1,CASGPGQSIAEAFF,TGTGCCAGCGGACCGGGACAGTCAATAGCTGAAGCTTTCTTT
.,TRBJ1-3,.,TRBV27,CASRERGTRWNTIYF,TGTGCCAGCAGGGAACGGGGGACGAGATGGAACACCATATATTTT
.,TRBJ2-3,TRBD2,TRBV29-1,CSVEVGGTRKGDTQYF,TGCAGCGTTGAAGTCGGCGGGACTAGGAAAGGAGATACGCAGTATTTT
few,TRBJ2-2,.,TRBV4-3,CASSQDIRAGELFF,TGCGCCAGCAGCCAAGATATCAGGGCCGGGGAGCTGTTTTTT
once,TRBJ1-5,.,TRBV7-8,CASSLGQPQNQPQHF,TGTGCCAGCAGCTTAGGACAGCCGCAAAATCAGCCCCAGCATTTT
.,TRBJ1-2,TRBD1,TRBV30,CACPGQGNRYGYTF,TGTGCCTGCCCCGGACAGGGGAATCGATATGGCTACACCTTC
.,TRBJ1-5,.,TRBV5-1,CASSFREFDGNQPQHF,TGCGCCAGCAGCTTCAGGGAATTTGACGGCAATCAGCCCCAGCATTTT
.,TRBJ2-2,.,TRBV11-2,CASIQTRGGELFF,TGTGCCAGCATCCAAACTCGCGGGGGGGAGCTGTTTTTT
.,TRBJ1-1,.,TRBV6-5,CASSLPGNTEAFF,TGTGCCAGCAGTCTCCCGGGGAACACTGAAGCTTTCTTT
few,TRBJ1-1,.,TRBV2,CASSEGRGGGTEAFF,TGTGCCAGCAGTGAAGGCAGGGGCGGTGGCACTGAAGCTTTCTTT
few,TRBJ2-3,TRBD2,TRBV30,CAWSGLALSTDTQYF,TGTGCCTGGAGTGGACTAGCGTTGAGCACAGATACGCAGTATTTT
.,TRBJ2-7,TRBD1,TRBV9,CASSPTGVPSEQYF,TGTGCCAGCAGCCCGACAGGGGTCCCGAGCGAGCAGTACTTC
.,TRBJ1-1,.,TRBV9,CASSVGGDTEAFF,TGTGCCAGCAGTGTCGGGGGGGACACTGAAGCTTTCTTT
.,TRBJ1-5,TRBD1,TRBV30,CAWSLGRGNQPQHF,TGTGCCTGGAGCCTCGGCAGGGGGAATCAGCCCCAGCATTTT